This TCR beta chain was obtained from a study of T cells in Graves' hyperthyroidism and ophthalmopathy. Study observations and caveats: Using 13 V-J features, a model discriminated ophthalmopathy from stable hyperthyroidism. It was a median about seven months before onset that the model predicted ophthalmopathy.

CDR1 and CDR2 from the germline V gene are KGHSH and LQKENI. The CDR3 length is 14 residues. V shed 5 bases, J shed 6 bases, and the junction held 8 bases outside the gene matches. TCR beta CDR3 regions were amplified from RNA. First-round RT-PCR targeting the TCR CDR3 was performed with the HTBI primer set. TCRdb used MiXCR to reprocess the multiplex PCR reads, holding one entry per CDR3 protein. Of approximately 430,000 distinct CDR3 sequences listed, roughly 15% were seen once; the top ten hold about 13%. Disease lasting under 3 months, a NOSPECS grade of at least 4, and a Clinical Activity Score of at least 3 were features of the ophthalmopathy patients. Thyroid ultrasound and orbital computed tomography, with clinical symptoms and serum thyroxine and TRAb, informed diagnoses. The sample holds many counts of this clonotype. No antigen is known for it.

The chain carries TRBV18 and TRBJ1-2, with 8 bases that match TRBD1. The sequencing sample was made of blood. The TCR was taken from a man younger than 35 with Graves' ophthalmopathy. CDR3 coding DNA: TGTGCCAGCTCAACGGACAGGGAAGAACATGGCTACACCTTC. Its protein is CASSTDREEHGYTF.